This T cell receptor beta chain was documented in a study of OX40 agonist ivuxolimab in advanced cancers. Across the whole study: Dose-escalation patients suffered from hepatocellular carcinoma, melanoma, renal cell or head and neck cancer. Of mixed ages from about 23 to 85 and averaging about 60 years, the group was just under 85% male.

Data came from immunoSEQ multiplex PCR; TCRdb stores just in-frame clones and leaves some out. This table has 20,000 to 25,000 clones, 86% appearing once. The study, taken as a whole, reports: Expanded peripheral T cells had an undetermined antigen specificity.

V was shortened by 3 bases and J by 4 bases, with 12 bases between the two germline ends. This CDR3 has 14 amino acids. Per the germline V gene, CDR1 is MNHEY and CDR2 is SMNVEV (reference sequence). Details on this clone: Its antigen is unidentified.

The sequenced sample was CD4+ or CD8+ T cells sorted from blood, obtained in a trial of the OX40 agonist ivuxolimab. This chain uses TRBV27 with TRBJ1-1; D remains unclear. The sequence derives from an adult with an advanced solid tumor such as melanoma, head and neck, liver or kidney cancer. The chain's CDR3 is CASSFQRPGTEAFF. The CDR3 DNA reads TGTGCCAGCAGTTTTCAGAGGCCAGGCACTGAAGCTTTCTTT.